The clone carrying this T cell receptor beta chain was detected many times. Its antigen is undetermined. The CDR3 spans 11 residues. V lost 3 bases to trimming and J lost 6 bases, with 6 bases between them. The sample comes from a study of identical twins. Study-wide findings and caveats: Clonotypes of the beta chain that were abundant in cord blood carried fewer insertions (memory repertoires showed none).

It was template switching that added a universal primer site, and there were unique molecular identifiers on the cDNA. TCRdb itself ran the 5' RACE reads through MiXCR, one entry per CDR3 protein. The sample lists approximately 890,000 distinct CDR3 sequences, around an eighth occurring once. Only healthy Caucasians were enrolled as donors. These data were likewise used in another study, on yellow fever vaccine responses in identical twins. That work states: Reportedly, the response of twins' T cells to the vaccine seemed partly convergent, partly personalized.

This rearrangement joins TRBV12-3 or TRBV12-4 to TRBJ2-7; D is uncertain. The TCR was taken from a woman younger than 30 in good health. The specimen sequenced was PBMCs. The chain's CDR3 is CASSLTAEQYF. In DNA form, the CDR3 reads TGTGCCAGCAGTTTGACGGCCGAGCAGTACTTC.